Here is one T cell receptor (beta chain) with its context. Its antigen is unidentified. This sample is part of a study of neurological immune-mediated disorders. Whole-study findings and limits: No CDR3 amino acid sequences were shared by expanded clones across subjects, suggesting private repertoires in all groups. Falling below healthy controls, multiple sclerosis showed the least TCR clonal expansion, while HTLV-1-associated myelopathy showed the most.

Time point specified: longitudinal time-point 2. Template-switch 5'RACE cDNA synthesis added a 10-nucleotide unique molecular identifier. TCRdb ran MiXCR on the 5' RACE reads and lists one entry per CDR3 protein. The top ten clones hold around 2.5% of a sample with more than 30,000 distinct CDR3 sequences, around 13% of them seen once. This sequence was found in a woman aged 40 to 50 in good health. Sequenced input: PBMCs.

Here the CDR3 reads CASSLDSGSSHEQYF. The CDR3 DNA reads as TGTGCCAGCAGTTTAGACAGCGGGAGTTCTCACGAGCAGTACTTC. V gene TRBV12-3 or TRBV12-4 combines with J gene TRBJ2-7; 8 bases line up with TRBD2. V was pared by 1 base and J by 5 bases, with 7 bases of the junction left unmatched. This CDR3 is built from 15 residues.